The sequence of this T cell receptor (beta chain) was determined in a study of blood T cell repertoires in COVID-19. Study at large: The United States, Italy and Spain supplied acute and convalescent COVID-19 samples. In each case, the material was cDNA or gDNA derived from T cells, B-cell-depleted T cells, or PBMCs.

A note on this clone: The same CDR3 is also encoded by other DNA sequences in this sample.

Per the original data handling: Estimated nucleated cell counts came from reference gene primer amplification. Only in-frame clones appear in the TCRdb table, and some are missing; sequencing was by immunoSEQ multiplex PCR. The DNA gave D and trimming, while V, J and clone size come from that table. The sample carries 650,000 to 800,000 clones, 85% to 90% recorded once. Germline lookup yields CDR1 SGDLS and CDR2 YYNGEE. V gave up 0 bases and J gave up 1 base; unmatched junction bases: 1. The CDR3 is made up of 15 amino acids. The TCR originated in a woman aged 18-30 years with acute or convalescent COVID-19. The chain employs TRBV9 and TRBJ1-3, with 7 bases matching TRBD1. Sequences were obtained from peripheral blood. CDR3 sequence: CASSVGTGSGNTIYF. The CDR3 region has the DNA TGTGCCAGCAGCGTAGGGACAGGTTCTGGAAACACCATATATTTT.